This passage covers 19 T cell receptor beta chains from one sample sequenced in a study (dated by TCRdb to 2016 to 2017). Libraries were made using RT-PCR. Sequencing relied on an Illumina MiSeq. Clones were called with MiXCR by TCRdb after fastp trimmed the public reads at Q25, and only in-frame beta chains were retained. Each CDR3 protein appears once, grouped with its most common genes and DNA. The sample table contains 650,000 to 800,000 distinct CDR3 sequences; only one count was recorded for approximately 15% of them. 3.6% of the sample is in the top ten clones. Material for sequencing was memory CD4+ T cells from blood. These receptor sequences come from a female donor in good health, serving as a healthy control.

This rearrangement joins TRBV7-8 to TRBJ2-5; 9 bases fit TRBD1. The CDR3 sequence is 15 residues long. V dropped 5 bases and J dropped 7; count of bases not matched to a gene: 11. In germline, CDR1 is SGHVS, CDR2 FQNEAQ. The CDR3, as DNA: TGTGCCAGCAGCGGTAGATTGACAGGGGGAGGGACCCAGTACTTC. It codes for CASSGRLTGGGTQYF.

V is TRBV7-6 and J is TRBJ2-1; D may be TRBD1 (5 bases). Deletions cut 2 bases from V and 8 bases from J, with 16 bases between. The CDR3 contains 15 residues. Germline V gene data show CDR1 as SGHVS and CDR2 as FNYEAQ. DNA of the CDR3: TGTGCCAGCAGCTTAAGCCAGGGTAGGTCGCATGAGCAGTTCTTC. Translated: CASSLSQGRSHEQFF.

The DNA for the CDR3 is TGTGCCAGCAGTTACGTTGTAACTAGCGGGAGGGCCGAGCAGTACTTC. Its protein product is CASSYVVTSGRAEQYF. The J gene is TRBJ2-7, the V gene TRBV6-6, with TRBD2 matching 13 bases. Trimming cost V 2 bases and J 6 bases; bases outside gene matches: 7. Germline V gene lookup returns CDR1 MNHNY and CDR2 SVGAGI (reference sequence). This CDR3 has 16 residues.

The chain has TRBV20-1 and TRBJ1-1, with 9 bases lining up with TRBD1. The CDR3 contains 16 residues. V dropped 1 base and J dropped 5; count of bases not matched to a gene: 11. The V gene's germline CDR1 is DFQATT and CDR2 SNEGSKA (reference sequence). CDR3 DNA sequence: TGCAGTGCTAGAGTAACAGGGGGCGCGGCGGGGACTGAAGCTTTCTTT. Translated, it gives CSARVTGGAAGTEAFF.

This clonotype was counted a few times. V usage is TRBV7-9 and J usage is TRBJ1-4; no firm D call. With 5 bases removed from V and 2 bases from J, the gap between germline ends came to 15 bases. Germline V CDR1 and CDR2: SEHNR, FQNEAQ (reference sequence). There are 16 residues in the CDR3. The CDR3 nucleotides read TGTGCCAGCAGCCCGTCGACGCGCCTTACTAATGAAAAACTGTTTTTT. Amino acids: CASSPSTRLTNEKLFF.

The CDR3: CASSYGGGRDVETQYF. The CDR3 coding sequence is TGTGCCAGCAGTTACGGAGGGGGCCGGGACGTTGAGACCCAGTACTTC. The chain joins TRBV6-2 or TRBV6-3 to TRBJ2-5; possibly TRBD1 for D (7 bases). Deletions cut 2 bases from V and 5 bases from J, with 18 bases between. CDR1 and CDR2 (germline): MNHEY, SVGEGT. CDR3 length: 16 residues.

This clonotype was seen a few times. V is TRBV20-1 and J is TRBJ2-3; 10 nucleotides align to TRBD2. CDR3 length: 15 residues. Germline V gene sequence: CDR1 DFQATT, CDR2 SNEGSKA (reference sequence). Unmatched junction bases numbered 4, after V lost 4 bases and J lost 0 bases. The CDR3 here is CSAISSGRSTDTQYF. CDR3 coding DNA: TGCAGTGCTATTTCTAGCGGGAGAAGCACAGATACGCAGTATTTT.

The genes are TRBV2 and TRBJ2-7; 8 bases line up with TRBD1. Germline loops: CDR1 SNHLY, CDR2 FYNNEI. Losses at the gene ends were 1 base for V and 4 bases for J; bases not matched to a gene: 12. The CDR3 covers 17 residues. The CDR3 sequence is CASSEGGPGGVIYEQYF. As DNA, the CDR3 is TGTGCCAGCAGTGAAGGGGGTCCAGGGGGCGTTATATACGAGCAGTACTTC.

The chain links TRBV20-1 to TRBJ1-6; D remains unclear. From germline, CDR1 is DFQATT and CDR2 SNEGSKA (reference sequence). Trimming removed 0 bases from V and 0 bases from J, with 6 bases in between. The CDR3 has 15 amino acids. Here the CDR3 DNA reads TGCAGTGCTAGAGAGACCGGCTCCTATAATTCACCCCTCCACTTT. Protein product: CSARETGSYNSPLHF.

This clonotype turned up a few times. The J gene is TRBJ2-2, the V gene TRBV10-3, with 8 bases identical to TRBD2. The CDR3 runs to 11 residues. V dropped 9 bases and J dropped 8; count of bases not matched to a gene: 2. Germline loops: CDR1 ENHRY, CDR2 SYGVKD. CDR3 sequence reads: CAIAGAGELFF. The CDR3 DNA reads as TGTGCCATAGCGGGAGCGGGGGAGCTGTTTTTT.

The chain has TRBV10-3 and TRBJ1-1, with a weak D call TRBD1 (6 bases). The CDR3 sequence is 16 residues long. V gave up 7 bases and J gave up 5 bases, with 23 bases separating them. From germline, CDR1 is ENHRY and CDR2 SYGVKD. The CDR3 DNA sequence: TGTGCCATCATCCCTGACCGTGGGGGGGCACGGACTGAAGCTTTCTTT. It encodes CAIIPDRGGARTEAFF.

The chain uses TRBV7-9 and TRBJ2-7; TRBD1 might be the D (6 bases). The germline V and J ends were trimmed by 2 bases and 7 bases, with 12 bases remaining between them. There are 13 residues in the CDR3. Germline lookup yields CDR1 SEHNR and CDR2 FQNEAQ (reference sequence). The CDR3 DNA sequence: TGTGCCAGCAGCTTAAACAGGGCGGAAGAGCAGTACTTC. Its translation: CASSLNRAEEQYF.

The rearrangement links TRBV20-1 to TRBJ1-1; D gene unclear. Germline V gives CDR1 DFQATT, CDR2 SNEGSKA (reference sequence). The CDR3 covers 13 residues. Trimming left V 4 bases short and J 4 bases short, with 13 bases between. CDR3 nucleotide sequence: TGCAGTGCTATGATCACCACGGGCACTGAAGCTTTCTTT. This codes for CSAMITTGTEAFF.

The chain has TRBV7-2 and TRBJ2-4, with a possible D match to TRBD2 (5 bases). With 1 base removed from V and 8 bases from J, the gap between germline ends came to 12 bases. Germline CDR1 SGHTA, CDR2 FQGNSA. The CDR3 has 14 amino acids. CDR3 sequence: CASSLETGWDIQYF. CDR3 sequence (DNA): TGTGCCAGCAGCTTAGAAACGGGATGGGACATTCAGTACTTC.

The rearrangement uses TRBV2 and TRBJ1-5; the D is unclear. CDR1 SNHLY and CDR2 FYNNEI come from the germline V gene. There are 14 residues in the CDR3. The ends were cut back, 3 bases at V and 9 bases at J, with 15 bases in the middle. CDR3 nucleotide sequence: TGTGCCAGCAGTGATTATCCGGGTGATAGGCCCCAGCATTTT. This translates into CASSDYPGDRPQHF.

The DNA for the CDR3 is TGTGCCAGCAGCCCATCTACAGGGCCCGCTTACACCTTC. It translates to CASSPSTGPAYTF. The chain carries TRBV7-2 and TRBJ1-2; a weak D match, TRBD1 (6 bases). Looked up from germline, CDR1 is SGHTA and CDR2 is FQGNSA. The CDR3 is 13 amino acids. V was pared by 5 bases and J by 11 bases, with 18 bases between.

This clonotype was detected ten times or more. V gene TRBV15 combines with J gene TRBJ1-3, with TRBD1 matching 8 bases. The CDR3 contains 15 residues. The junction had 1 base not matched to a gene; V was cut back by 1 base and J by 2 bases. The germline V gene has CDR1 LNHNV and CDR2 YYDKDF (reference sequence). CDR3 coding DNA: TGTGCCACCAGCAGAGCGACAGGGGCTGGAAACACCATATATTTT. Amino acids: CATSRATGAGNTIYF.

V is TRBV9 and J is TRBJ2-1, with 9 positions matching TRBD1. Germline V lookup: CDR1 SGDLS, CDR2 YYNGEE. This CDR3 has 16 residues. After removal of 2 bases from V and 10 bases from J, the junction contained 13 bases not matched to a gene. The CDR3 DNA follows: TGTGCCAGCAGCGTCCGGGACAGGGCTGTTGAAGGGGAGCAGTTCTTC. Its protein is CASSVRDRAVEGEQFF.

V gene TRBV24-1 combines with J gene TRBJ2-1; D unclear. V was cut by 1 base and J by 8 bases, with 8 bases left in between. Germline V CDR1 and CDR2: KGHDR, SFDVKD. The length of the CDR3 is 13 residues. The CDR3 bases are TGTGCCACCAGTGATTTCCCTGGATATGAGCAGTTCTTC. Encoded protein: CATSDFPGYEQFF.